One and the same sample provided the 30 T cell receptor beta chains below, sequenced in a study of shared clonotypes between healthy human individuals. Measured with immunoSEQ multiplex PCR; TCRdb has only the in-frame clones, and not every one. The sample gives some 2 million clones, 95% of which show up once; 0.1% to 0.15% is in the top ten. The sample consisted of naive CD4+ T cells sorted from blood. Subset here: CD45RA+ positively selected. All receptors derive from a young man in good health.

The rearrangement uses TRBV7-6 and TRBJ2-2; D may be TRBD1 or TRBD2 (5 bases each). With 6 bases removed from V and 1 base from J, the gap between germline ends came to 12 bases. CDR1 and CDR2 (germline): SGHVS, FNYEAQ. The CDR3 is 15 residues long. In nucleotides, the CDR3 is TGTGCCAGCAGGAGCTGGGACGGGAACACCGGGGAGCTGTTTTTT. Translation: CASRSWDGNTGELFF.

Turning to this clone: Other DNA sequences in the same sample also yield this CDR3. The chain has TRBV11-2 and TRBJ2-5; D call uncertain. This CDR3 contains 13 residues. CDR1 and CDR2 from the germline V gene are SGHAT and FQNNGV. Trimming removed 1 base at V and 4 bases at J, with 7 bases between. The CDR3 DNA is TGTGCCAGCAGCTTAGGGGAAGCAGAGACCCAGTACTTC. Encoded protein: CASSLGEAETQYF. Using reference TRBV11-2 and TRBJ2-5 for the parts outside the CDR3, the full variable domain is EAGVAQSPRYKIIEKRQSVAFWCNPISGHATLYWYQQILGQGPKLLIQFQNNGVVDDSQLPKDRFSAERLKGVDSTLKIQPAKLEDSAVYLCASSLGEAETQYFGPGTRLLVL.

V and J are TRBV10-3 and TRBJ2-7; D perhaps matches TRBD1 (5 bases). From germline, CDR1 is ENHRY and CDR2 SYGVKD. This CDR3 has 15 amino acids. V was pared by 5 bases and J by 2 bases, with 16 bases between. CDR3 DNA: TGTGCCATCAGTTTTGGGGCAGGAAACCCCTACGAGCAGTACTTC. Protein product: CAISFGAGNPYEQYF.

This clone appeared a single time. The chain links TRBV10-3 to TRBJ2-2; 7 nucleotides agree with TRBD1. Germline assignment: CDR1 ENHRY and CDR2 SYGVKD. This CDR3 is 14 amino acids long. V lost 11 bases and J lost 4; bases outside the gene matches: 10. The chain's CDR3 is CAPPGRGPTGELFF. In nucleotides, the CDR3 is TGTGCCCCCCCGGGAAGGGGGCCCACCGGGGAGCTGTTTTTT.

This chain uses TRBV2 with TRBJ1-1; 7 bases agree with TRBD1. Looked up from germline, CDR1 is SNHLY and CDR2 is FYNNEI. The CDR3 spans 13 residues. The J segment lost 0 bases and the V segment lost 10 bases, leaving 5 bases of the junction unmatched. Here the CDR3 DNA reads TGTGCCAACTCGGGACAGCTGAACACTGAAGCTTTCTTT. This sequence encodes CANSGQLNTEAFF.

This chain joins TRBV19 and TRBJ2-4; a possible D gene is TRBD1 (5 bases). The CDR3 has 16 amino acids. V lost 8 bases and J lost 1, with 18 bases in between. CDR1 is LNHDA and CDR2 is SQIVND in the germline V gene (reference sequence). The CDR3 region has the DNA TGTGCCAGTGGGGCTGGCGCAAAGGAGGCCAAAAACATTCAGTACTTC. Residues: CASGAGAKEAKNIQYF.

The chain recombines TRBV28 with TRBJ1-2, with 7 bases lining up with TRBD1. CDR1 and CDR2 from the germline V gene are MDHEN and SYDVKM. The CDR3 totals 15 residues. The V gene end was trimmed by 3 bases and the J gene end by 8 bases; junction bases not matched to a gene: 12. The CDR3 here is CASSFRGQKGVGYTF. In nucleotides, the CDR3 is TGTGCCAGCAGTTTTCGGGGACAGAAGGGGGTCGGCTACACCTTC.

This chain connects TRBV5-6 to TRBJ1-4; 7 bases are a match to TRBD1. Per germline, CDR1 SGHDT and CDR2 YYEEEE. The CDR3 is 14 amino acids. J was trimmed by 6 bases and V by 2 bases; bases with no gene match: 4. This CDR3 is CASSLGGRYEKLFF. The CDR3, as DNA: TGTGCCAGCAGCTTAGGGGGCCGATATGAAAAACTGTTTTTT. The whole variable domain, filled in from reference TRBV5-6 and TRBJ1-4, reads DAGVTQSPTHLIKTRGQQVTLRCSPKSGHDTVSWYQQALGQGPQFIFQYYEEEERQRGNFPDRFSGHQFPNYSSELNVNALLLGDSALYLCASSLGGRYEKLFFGSGTQLSVL.

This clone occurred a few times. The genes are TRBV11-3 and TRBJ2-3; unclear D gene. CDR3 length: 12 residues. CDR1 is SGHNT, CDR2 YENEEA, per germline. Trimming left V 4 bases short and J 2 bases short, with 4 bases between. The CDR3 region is CASSSNTDTQYF. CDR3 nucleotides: TGTGCCAGCAGCTCCAACACAGATACGCAGTATTTT. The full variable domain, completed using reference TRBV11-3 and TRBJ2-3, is EAGVVQSPRYKIIEKKQPVAFWCNPISGHNTLYWYLQNLGQGPELLIRYENEEAVDDSQLPKDRFSAERLKGVDSTLKIQPAELGDSAVYLCASSSNTDTQYFGPGTRLTVL.

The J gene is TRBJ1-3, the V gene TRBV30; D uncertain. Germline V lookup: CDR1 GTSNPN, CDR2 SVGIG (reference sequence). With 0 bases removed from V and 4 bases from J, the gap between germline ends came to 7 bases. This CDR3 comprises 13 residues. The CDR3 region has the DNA TGTGCCTGGAGTGTCTCGATAGGAAACACCATATATTTT. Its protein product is CAWSVSIGNTIYF.

CDR3 nucleotides: TGTGCCTGGAGTCCCGGAGACGGAGAAAAACTGTTTTTT. This translates into CAWSPGDGEKLFF. The chain recombines TRBV30 with TRBJ1-4; no firm D call. V was cut by 2 bases and J by 8 bases, with 12 bases left in between. Germline CDR1 is GTSNPN and CDR2 is SVGIG (reference sequence). This CDR3 comprises 13 residues.

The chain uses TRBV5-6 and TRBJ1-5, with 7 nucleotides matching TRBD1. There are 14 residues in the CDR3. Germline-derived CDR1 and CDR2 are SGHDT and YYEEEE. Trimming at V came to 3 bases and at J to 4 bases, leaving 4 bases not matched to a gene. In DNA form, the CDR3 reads TGTGCCAGCAGCTATATACAGGGGAATCAGCCCCAGCATTTT. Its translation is CASSYIQGNQPQHF.

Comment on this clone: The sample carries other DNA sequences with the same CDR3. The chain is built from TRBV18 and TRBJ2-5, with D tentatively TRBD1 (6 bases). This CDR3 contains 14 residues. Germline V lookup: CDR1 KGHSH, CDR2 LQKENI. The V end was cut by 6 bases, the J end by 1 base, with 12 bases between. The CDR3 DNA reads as TGTGCCAGCTCCCCCGACAGGCTCCAAGAGACCCAGTACTTC. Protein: CASSPDRLQETQYF.

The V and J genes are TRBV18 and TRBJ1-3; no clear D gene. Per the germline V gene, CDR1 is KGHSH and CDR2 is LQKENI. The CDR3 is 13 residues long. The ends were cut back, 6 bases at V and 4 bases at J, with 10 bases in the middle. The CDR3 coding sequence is TGTGCCAGCTCGCTCGACGGGGGAAACACCATATATTTT. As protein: CASSLDGGNTIYF.

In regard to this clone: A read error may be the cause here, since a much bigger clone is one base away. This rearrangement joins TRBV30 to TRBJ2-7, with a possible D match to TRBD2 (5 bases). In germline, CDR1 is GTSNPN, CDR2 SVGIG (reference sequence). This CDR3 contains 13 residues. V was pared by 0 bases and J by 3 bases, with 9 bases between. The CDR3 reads CAWSVGANYEQYF. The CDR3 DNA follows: TGTGCCTGGAGTGTGGGAGCGAACTACGAGCAGTACTTC.

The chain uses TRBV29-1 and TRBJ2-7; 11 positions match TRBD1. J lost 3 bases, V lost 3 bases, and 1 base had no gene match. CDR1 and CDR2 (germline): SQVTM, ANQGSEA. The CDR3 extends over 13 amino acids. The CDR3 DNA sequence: TGCAGCGTTGAGGGGACAGGGGGCTACGAGCAGTACTTC. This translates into CSVEGTGGYEQYF.

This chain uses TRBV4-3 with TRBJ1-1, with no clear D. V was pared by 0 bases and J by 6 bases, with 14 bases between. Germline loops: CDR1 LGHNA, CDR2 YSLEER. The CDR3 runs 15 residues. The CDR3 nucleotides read TGCGCCAGCAGCCAAGACGATATCGGTTATCCTGAAGCTTTCTTT. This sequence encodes CASSQDDIGYPEAFF.

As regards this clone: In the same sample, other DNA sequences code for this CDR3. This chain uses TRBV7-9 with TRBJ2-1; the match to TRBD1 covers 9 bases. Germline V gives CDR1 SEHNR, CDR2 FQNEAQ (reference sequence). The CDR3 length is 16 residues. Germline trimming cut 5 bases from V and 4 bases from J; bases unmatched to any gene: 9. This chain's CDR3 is CASSLLTGGLYNEQFF. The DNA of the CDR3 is TGTGCCAGCAGCCTTCTTACAGGGGGCCTTTACAATGAGCAGTTCTTC.

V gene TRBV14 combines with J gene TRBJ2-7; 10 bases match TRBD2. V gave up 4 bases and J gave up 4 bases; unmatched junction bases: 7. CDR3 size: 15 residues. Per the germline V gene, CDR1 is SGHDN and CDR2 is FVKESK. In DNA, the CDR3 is TGTGCCAGCAGCCTCGCTAGCGGGAGTGTGTACGAGCAGTACTTC. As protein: CASSLASGSVYEQYF.

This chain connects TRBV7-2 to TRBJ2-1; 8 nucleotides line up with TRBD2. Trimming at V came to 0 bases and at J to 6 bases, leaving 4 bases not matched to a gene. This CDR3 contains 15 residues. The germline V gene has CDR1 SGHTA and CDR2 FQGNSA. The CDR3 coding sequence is TGTGCCAGCAGCTTAGCGTACGGGACTAGCAATGAGCAGTTCTTC. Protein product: CASSLAYGTSNEQFF.

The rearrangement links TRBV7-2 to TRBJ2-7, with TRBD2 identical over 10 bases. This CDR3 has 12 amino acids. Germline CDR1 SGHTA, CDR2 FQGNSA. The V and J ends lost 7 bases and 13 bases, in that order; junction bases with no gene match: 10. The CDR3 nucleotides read TGTGCCAGCACCTCTAGCGGGGGCCTAACTTACTTC. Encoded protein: CASTSSGGLTYF.

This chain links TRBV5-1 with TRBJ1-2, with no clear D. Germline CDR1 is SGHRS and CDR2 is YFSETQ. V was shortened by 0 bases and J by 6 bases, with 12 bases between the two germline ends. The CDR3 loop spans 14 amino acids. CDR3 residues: CASSLDEEWDGYTF. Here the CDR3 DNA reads TGCGCCAGCAGCTTGGATGAGGAGTGGGATGGCTACACCTTC.

As DNA, the CDR3 is TGTGCCAGCAGAACAGACAGGTTGAGCTCCTATAATTCACCCCTCCACTTT. This translates into CASRTDRLSSYNSPLHF. This chain connects TRBV28 to TRBJ1-6; perhaps TRBD1 as D (6 bases). Germline assignment: CDR1 MDHEN and CDR2 SYDVKM. CDR3 length: 17 amino acids. V gave up 6 bases and J gave up 0 bases, with 15 bases separating them.

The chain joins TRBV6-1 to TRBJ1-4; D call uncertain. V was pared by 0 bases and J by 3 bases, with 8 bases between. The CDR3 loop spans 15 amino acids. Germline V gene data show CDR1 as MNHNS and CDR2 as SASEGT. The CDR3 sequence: CASSEAMRANEKLFF. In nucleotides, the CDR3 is TGTGCCAGCAGTGAAGCGATGAGGGCTAATGAAAAACTGTTTTTT.

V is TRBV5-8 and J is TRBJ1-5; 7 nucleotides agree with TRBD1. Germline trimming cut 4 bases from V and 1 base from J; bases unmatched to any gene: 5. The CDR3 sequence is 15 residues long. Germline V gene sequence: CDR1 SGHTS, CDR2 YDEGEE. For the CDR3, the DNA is TGTGCCAGCAGCCCCGACAGGGCGAGCAATCAGCCCCAGCATTTT. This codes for CASSPDRASNQPQHF.

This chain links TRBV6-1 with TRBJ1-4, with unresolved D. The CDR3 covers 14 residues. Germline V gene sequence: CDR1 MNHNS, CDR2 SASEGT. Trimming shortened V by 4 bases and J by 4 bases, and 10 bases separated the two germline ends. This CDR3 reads CASSGWSVNEKLFF. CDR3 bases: TGTGCCAGCAGTGGGTGGTCCGTTAATGAAAAACTGTTTTTT.

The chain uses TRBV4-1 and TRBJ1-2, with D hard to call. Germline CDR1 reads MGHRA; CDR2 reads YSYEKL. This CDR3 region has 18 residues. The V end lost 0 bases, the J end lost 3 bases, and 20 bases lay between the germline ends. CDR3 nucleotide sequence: TGCGCCAGCAGCCAAGATAGAAGTTGGACGGAGTTTTACTATGGCTACACCTTC. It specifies CASSQDRSWTEFYYGYTF.

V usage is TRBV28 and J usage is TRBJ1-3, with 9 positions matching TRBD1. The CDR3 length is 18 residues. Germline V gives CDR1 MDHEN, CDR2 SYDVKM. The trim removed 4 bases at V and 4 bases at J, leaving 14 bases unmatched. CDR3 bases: TGTGCCAGCAGTTCGCCGGGACAGGGTGTGATAATAGGAAACACCATATATTTT. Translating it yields CASSSPGQGVIIGNTIYF.

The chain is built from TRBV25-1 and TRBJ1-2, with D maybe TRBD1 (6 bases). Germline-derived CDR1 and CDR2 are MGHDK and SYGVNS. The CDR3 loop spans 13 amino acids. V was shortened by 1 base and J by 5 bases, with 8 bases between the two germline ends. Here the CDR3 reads CASSESGQYGYTF. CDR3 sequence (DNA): TGTGCCAGCAGTGAATCAGGACAGTATGGCTACACCTTC.

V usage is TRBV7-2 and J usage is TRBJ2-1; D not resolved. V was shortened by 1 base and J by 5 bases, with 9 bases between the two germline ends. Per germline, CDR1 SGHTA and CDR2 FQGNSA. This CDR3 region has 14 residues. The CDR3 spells CASSLVGLDNEQFF. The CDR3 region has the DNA TGTGCCAGCAGCTTAGTAGGTCTGGACAATGAGCAGTTCTTC.